This T cell receptor (beta chain) originates from a study of CD8+CD57+ T cells in acquired aplastic anemia. Study overall: Sorted CD4+ and CD8+ cells gave a mean 3.2 ug DNA, range about 0.19 to 27.4 ug.

V gave up 3 bases and J gave up 7 bases, with 13 bases separating them. CDR1 and CDR2 from the germline V gene are DFQATT and SNEGSKA (reference sequence). The CDR3 consists of 13 residues. In its sample, this clonotype was seen many times. TCR beta VDJ combinations and CDR3 sequences were profiled from genomic DNA. TCRdb re-called the reads through MiXCR, storing one row per CDR3 protein. Of hundreds of thousands of distinct CDR3 sequences in the sample, roughly half were seen once. Sequenced input: sorted CD4+, CD8+, or CD8+CD57+ T cells (not recorded which) from PBMCs. The chain combines TRBV20-1 with TRBJ2-1; tentatively, D is TRBD1 or TRBD2 (5 bases each). The source is a human donor with severe aplastic anemia or a healthy control (not recorded which). The CDR3 region has the DNA TGCAGTGCTAGGGGGGAGAGGGAGAATGAGCAGTTCTTC. Its protein product is CSARGERENEQFF.